This T cell receptor beta chain was profiled in a study of shared clonotypes between healthy human individuals. Study outcomes and limitations: Naive subsets typically showed greater estimated richness than memory subsets.

Trimming stripped 6 bases from V and 1 base from J, with 15 bases between. CDR3 length: 15 amino acids. Germline V gene data show CDR1 as KGHSH and CDR2 as LQKENI. The sample holds a few counts of this clone. Its target is not known. Here immunoSEQ multiplex PCR was the method, and the copy in TCRdb shows in-frame clones only, minus some. The sample contains about 1 million clones, approximately 70% of which appear only once. Every one of the donors was a Caucasian adult that lived in Nashville, Tennessee. Sequenced material: memory CD4+ T cells sorted from blood. The subset denotes: CD45RA-negative fraction. V and J are TRBV18 and TRBJ1-1; possibly TRBD1 for D (5 bases). This TCR was sampled from a man aged 18-30 years in good health. For the CDR3, the DNA is TGTGCCAGCTCCGTTGGACGAACAGGGAACACTGAAGCTTTCTTT. Encoded protein: CASSVGRTGNTEAFF.